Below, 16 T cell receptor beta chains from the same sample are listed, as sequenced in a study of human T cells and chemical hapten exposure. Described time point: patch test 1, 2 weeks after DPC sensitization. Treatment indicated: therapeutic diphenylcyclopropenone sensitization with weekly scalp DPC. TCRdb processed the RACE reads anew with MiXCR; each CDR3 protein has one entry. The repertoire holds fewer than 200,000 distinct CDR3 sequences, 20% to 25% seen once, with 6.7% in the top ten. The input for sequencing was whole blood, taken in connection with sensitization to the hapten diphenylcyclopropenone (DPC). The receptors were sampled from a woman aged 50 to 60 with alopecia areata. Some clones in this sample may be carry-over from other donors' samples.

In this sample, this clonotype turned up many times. The DNA for the CDR3 is TGCGCCAGCAGCATCCTAGCGGGAGGTCAGACCGGGGAGCTGTTTTTT. It is translated as CASSILAGGQTGELFF. The gene calls are TRBV5-1 and TRBJ2-2, with 11 bases lining up with TRBD2. This CDR3 is built from 16 residues. V was pared by 4 bases and J by 5 bases, with 7 bases of the junction left unmatched. Germline V lookup: CDR1 SGHRS, CDR2 YFSETQ.

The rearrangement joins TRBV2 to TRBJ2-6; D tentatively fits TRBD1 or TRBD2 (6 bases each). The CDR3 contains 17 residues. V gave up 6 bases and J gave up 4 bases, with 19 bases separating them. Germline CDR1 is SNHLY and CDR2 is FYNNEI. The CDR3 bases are TGTGCCAGCAGGGGGGACAATGGAGGGTCCGGGGCCAACGTCCTGACTTTC. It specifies CASRGDNGGSGANVLTF.

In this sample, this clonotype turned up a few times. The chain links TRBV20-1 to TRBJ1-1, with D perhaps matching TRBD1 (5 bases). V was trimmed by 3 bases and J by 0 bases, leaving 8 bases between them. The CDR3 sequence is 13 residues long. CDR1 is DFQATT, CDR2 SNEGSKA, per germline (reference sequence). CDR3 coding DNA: TGCAGTGCTAGGGGGCAGGTGAACACTGAAGCTTTCTTT. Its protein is CSARGQVNTEAFF.

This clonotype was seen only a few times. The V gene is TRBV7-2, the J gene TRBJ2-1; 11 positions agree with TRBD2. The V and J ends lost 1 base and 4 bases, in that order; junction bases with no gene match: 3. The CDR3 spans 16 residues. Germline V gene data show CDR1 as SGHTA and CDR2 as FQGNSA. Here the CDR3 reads CASSLGGTSGYNEQFF. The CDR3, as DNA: TGTGCCAGCAGCTTAGGGGGGACTAGCGGTTACAATGAGCAGTTCTTC.

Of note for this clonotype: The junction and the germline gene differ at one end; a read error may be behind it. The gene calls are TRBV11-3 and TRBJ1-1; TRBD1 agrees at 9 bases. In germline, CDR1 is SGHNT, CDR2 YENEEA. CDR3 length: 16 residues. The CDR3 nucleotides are TGTGCCAACAGCTTAGGCCTGGGACAGGGATACACTGAAGCTTTCTTT. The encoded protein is CANSLGLGQGYTEAFF.

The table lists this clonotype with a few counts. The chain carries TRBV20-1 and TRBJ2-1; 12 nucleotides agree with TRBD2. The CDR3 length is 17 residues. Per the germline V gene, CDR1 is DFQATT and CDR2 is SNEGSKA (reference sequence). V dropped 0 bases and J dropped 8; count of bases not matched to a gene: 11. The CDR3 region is CSARDLTSGGTGHEQFF. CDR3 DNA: TGCAGTGCTAGAGATTTGACTAGCGGGGGTACCGGCCATGAGCAGTTCTTC.

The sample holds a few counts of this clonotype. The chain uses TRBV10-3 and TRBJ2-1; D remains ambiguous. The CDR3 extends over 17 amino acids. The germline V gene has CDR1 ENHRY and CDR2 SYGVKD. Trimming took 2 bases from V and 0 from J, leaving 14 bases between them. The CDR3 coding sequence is TGTGCCATCAGTGAGGGCGCTAACTATCGCTCCTACAATGAGCAGTTCTTC. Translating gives CAISEGANYRSYNEQFF.

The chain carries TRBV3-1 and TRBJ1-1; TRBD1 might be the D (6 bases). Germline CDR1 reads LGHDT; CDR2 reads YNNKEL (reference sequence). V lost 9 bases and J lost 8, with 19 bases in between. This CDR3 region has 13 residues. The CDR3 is CASRDIPHGEAFF. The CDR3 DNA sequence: TGTGCCAGTAGGGACATTCCTCACGGGGAAGCTTTCTTT.

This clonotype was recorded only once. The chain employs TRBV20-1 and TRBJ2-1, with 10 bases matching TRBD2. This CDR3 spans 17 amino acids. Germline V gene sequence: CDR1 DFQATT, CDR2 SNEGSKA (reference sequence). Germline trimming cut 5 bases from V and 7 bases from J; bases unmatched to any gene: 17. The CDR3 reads CSAALLMNSGRINEQFF. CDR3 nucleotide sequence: TGCAGTGCTGCTTTACTCATGAATAGCGGGAGGATTAATGAGCAGTTCTTC.

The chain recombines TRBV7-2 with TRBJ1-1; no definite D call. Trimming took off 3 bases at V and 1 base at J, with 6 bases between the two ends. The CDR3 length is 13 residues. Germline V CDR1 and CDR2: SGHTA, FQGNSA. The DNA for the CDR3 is TGTGCCAGCAGCTTTGTTCAGAACACTGAAGCTTTCTTT. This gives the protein CASSFVQNTEAFF.

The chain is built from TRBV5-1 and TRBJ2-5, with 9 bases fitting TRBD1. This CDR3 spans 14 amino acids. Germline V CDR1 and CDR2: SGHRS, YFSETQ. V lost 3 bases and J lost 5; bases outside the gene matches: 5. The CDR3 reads CASSYGQGRETQYF. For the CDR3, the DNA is TGCGCCAGCAGCTATGGACAGGGGCGTGAGACCCAGTACTTC.

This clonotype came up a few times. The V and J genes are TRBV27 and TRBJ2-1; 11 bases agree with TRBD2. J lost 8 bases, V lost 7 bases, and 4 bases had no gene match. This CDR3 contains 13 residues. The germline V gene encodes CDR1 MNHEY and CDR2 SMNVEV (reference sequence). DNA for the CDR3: TGTGCCAGCAAACTAGCGGGAGTTCATGAGCAGTTCTTC. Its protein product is CASKLAGVHEQFF.

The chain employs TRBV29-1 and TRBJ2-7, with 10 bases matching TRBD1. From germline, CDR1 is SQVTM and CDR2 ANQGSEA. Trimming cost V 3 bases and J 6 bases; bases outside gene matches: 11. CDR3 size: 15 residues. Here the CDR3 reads CSVELTGGLDSEQYF. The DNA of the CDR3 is TGCAGCGTTGAGTTGACAGGGGGCCTGGACAGCGAGCAGTACTTC.

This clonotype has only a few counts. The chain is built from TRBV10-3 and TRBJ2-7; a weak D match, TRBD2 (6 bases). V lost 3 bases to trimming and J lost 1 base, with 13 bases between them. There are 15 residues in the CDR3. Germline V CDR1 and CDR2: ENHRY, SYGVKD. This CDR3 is CAISDVESGSYEQYF. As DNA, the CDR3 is TGTGCCATCAGTGATGTGGAGAGCGGGTCCTACGAGCAGTACTTC.

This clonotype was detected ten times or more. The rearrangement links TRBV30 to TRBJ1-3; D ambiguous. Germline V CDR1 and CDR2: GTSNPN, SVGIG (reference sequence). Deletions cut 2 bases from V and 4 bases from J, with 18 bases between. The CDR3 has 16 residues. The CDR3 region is CAWSSGPAGVGNTIYF. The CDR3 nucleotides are TGTGCCTGGAGTTCCGGGCCGGCCGGTGTCGGAAACACCATATATTTT.

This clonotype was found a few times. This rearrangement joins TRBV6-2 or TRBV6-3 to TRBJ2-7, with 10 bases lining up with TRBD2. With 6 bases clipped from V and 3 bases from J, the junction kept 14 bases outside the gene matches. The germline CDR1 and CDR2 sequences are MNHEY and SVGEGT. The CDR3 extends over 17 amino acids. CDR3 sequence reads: CASRGLAGVSPVYEQYF. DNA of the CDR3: TGTGCCAGCAGGGGTCTAGCGGGAGTATCTCCGGTCTACGAGCAGTACTTC.